The 18 T cell receptor beta chains below all came from one sample that was sequenced in a study of blood T cell repertoires in COVID-19. Only in-frame clones appear in the TCRdb table, and some are missing; sequencing was by immunoSEQ multiplex PCR. The sample yields about 170,000 clones, about 88% seen once. The sequenced sample consisted of PBMCs or T cells enriched from blood (not recorded which). These receptors came from a human donor with acute COVID-19. The donor label of this sample is uncertain.

The table lists this clone with a few counts. J is TRBJ1-5 and V is TRBV7-9; 7 nucleotides line up with TRBD1. This CDR3 region has 15 residues. V trimming: 9 bases; J trimming: 7 bases; junction bases outside the gene matches: 15. Germline V CDR1 and CDR2: SEHNR, FQNEAQ (reference sequence). CDR3 amino acids: CASPGTETGTQPQHF. The CDR3 DNA sequence: TGTGCCAGTCCAGGGACAGAGACGGGGACACAGCCCCAGCATTTT.

This clone appeared once. The CDR3 here is CASSIEQATNEKLFF. As DNA, the CDR3 is TGTGCCAGCAGCATAGAACAGGCGACTAATGAAAAACTGTTTTTT. This chain joins TRBV21-1 and TRBJ1-4; the D segment call TRBD1 is taken from the table without a DNA check. TRBV21-1 is a known pseudogene. This CDR3 is built from 15 residues.

This clone was seen just once. This chain joins TRBV5-1 and TRBJ1-3, with TRBD1 as a possible D gene (5 bases). CDR3 size: 14 residues. Trimming cost V 2 bases and J 2 bases, with 8 bases left between them. Germline CDR1 and CDR2: SGHRS and YFSETQ. The CDR3 region has the DNA TGCGCCAGCAGCTTATGGGGGGCTGGAAACACCATATATTTT. This translates into CASSLWGAGNTIYF.

V and J are TRBV30 and TRBJ1-1; D gene ambiguous. Germline values: CDR1 GTSNPN, CDR2 SVGIG (reference sequence). The CDR3 runs to 10 residues. V lost 5 bases, J lost 3 bases, and 4 bases lay in between. The CDR3 spells CAWHYTEAFF. CDR3 nucleotides: TGTGCCTGGCACTACACTGAAGCTTTCTTT.

This sequence joins TRBV7-2 and TRBJ2-5, with D tentatively TRBD2 (5 bases). The V and J ends lost 1 base and 3 bases respectively, with 15 bases between them. The V gene's germline CDR1 is SGHTA and CDR2 FQGNSA. The length of the CDR3 is 16 residues. The CDR3 sequence is CASSLVGSNGEETQYF. CDR3 nucleotide sequence: TGTGCCAGCAGCTTAGTAGGTTCGAACGGGGAAGAGACCCAGTACTTC.

This clone was recorded once. This chain links TRBV6-4 with TRBJ1-2, with 7 bases fitting TRBD1. V shed 0 bases and J 3 bases; nucleotides not matched to a gene: 7. Germline-derived CDR1 and CDR2 are MRHNA and SNTAGT. CDR3 length: 16 amino acids. CDR3 sequence (DNA): TGTGCCAGCAGTGACTCGTCGACAGGGAAACACTATGGCTACACCTTC. It specifies CASSDSSTGKHYGYTF.

The table lists this clone with a count of one. The sample has other DNA sequences that encode this CDR3 too. The CDR3 reads CASSQGGGYNEQFF. The CDR3 DNA sequence: TGTGCCAGCAGCCAAGGGGGCGGCTACAATGAGCAGTTCTTC. The genes are TRBV3-1 (or the pseudogene TRBV3-2) and TRBJ2-1; TRBD1 is a possible D gene (5 bases). Germline values: CDR1 LGHDT, CDR2 YNNKEL (reference sequence). The CDR3 length is 14 residues. The V end was cut by 1 base, the J end by 3 bases, with 7 bases between.

This chain joins TRBV30 and TRBJ2-3, with D tentatively TRBD2 (5 bases). The germline V gene has CDR1 GTSNPN and CDR2 SVGIG (reference sequence). V was clipped by 1 base and J by 1 base, with 12 bases between them. The CDR3 consists of 15 residues. CDR3 loop: CAWSGRQLGTDTQYF. The CDR3 bases are TGTGCCTGGAGTGGGAGGCAATTGGGCACAGATACGCAGTATTTT.

The chain recombines TRBV11-3 with TRBJ2-5, with D possibly being TRBD1 (5 bases). From germline, CDR1 is SGHNT and CDR2 YENEEA. This CDR3 is 13 amino acids long. With 6 bases removed from V and 3 bases from J, the gap between germline ends came to 11 bases. The CDR3 protein is CASSTDREETQYF. The DNA of the CDR3 is TGTGCCAGCAGTACAGACAGAGAAGAGACCCAGTACTTC. The variable domain in full, completed from reference TRBV11-3 and TRBJ2-5, reads EAGVVQSPRYKIIEKKQPVAFWCNPISGHNTLYWYLQNLGQGPELLIRYENEEAVDDSQLPKDRFSAERLKGVDSTLKIQPAELGDSAVYLCASSTDREETQYFGPGTRLLVL.

The gene calls are TRBV14 and TRBJ2-2; D is perhaps TRBD2 (7 bases). The germline V and J ends were trimmed by 1 base and 3 bases, with 12 bases remaining between them. CDR3 length equals 16 residues. The V gene's germline CDR1 is SGHDN and CDR2 FVKESK. CDR3 residues: CASSQGGGSHTGELFF. CDR3 DNA sequence: TGTGCCAGCAGCCAAGGGGGGGGCAGCCACACCGGGGAGCTGTTTTTT.

The chain has TRBV29-1 and TRBJ1-1; no clear D gene. Trimming removed 7 bases from V and 5 bases from J, with 11 bases in between. CDR1 is SQVTM, CDR2 ANQGSEA, per germline. The CDR3 sequence is 11 residues long. The CDR3 DNA reads as TGCAGCGCCCGCACGGTAACTGAAGCTTTCTTT. Its protein product is CSARTVTEAFF. The full variable domain, rest sourced from reference TRBV29-1 and TRBJ1-1, is SAVISQKPSRDICQRGTSLTIQCQVDSQVTMMFWYRQQPGQSLTLIATANQGSEATYESGFVIDKFPISRPNLTFSTLTVSNMSPEDSSIYLCSARTVTEAFFGQGTRLTVV.

The chain is built from TRBV6-1 and TRBJ2-7; possibly TRBD1 for D (5 bases). The CDR3 has 14 amino acids. The germline CDR1 and CDR2 sequences are MNHNS and SASEGT. V gave up 3 bases and J gave up 3 bases, with 12 bases separating them. DNA for the CDR3: TGTGCCAGCAGTGACAGGGCAAGGGTCTACGAGCAGTACTTC. This encodes CASSDRARVYEQYF.

The rearrangement joins TRBV9 to TRBJ1-2; the D is unclear. CDR3 length: 14 residues. V was clipped by 0 bases and J by 3 bases, with 9 bases between them. The germline V gene encodes CDR1 SGDLS and CDR2 YYNGEE. CDR3 sequence (DNA): TGTGCCAGCAGCGTAGTGAGGGAGGACTATGGCTACACCTTC. It is translated as CASSVVREDYGYTF. Together with reference TRBV9 and TRBJ1-2, the CDR3 gives the full variable domain: DSGVTQTPKHLITATGQRVTLRCSPRSGDLSVYWYQQSLDQGLQFLIQYYNGEERAKGNILERFSAQQFPDLHSELNLSSLELGDSALYFCASSVVREDYGYTFGSGTRLTVV.

The gene calls are TRBV10-3 and TRBJ2-5; perhaps TRBD1 as D (6 bases). In germline, CDR1 is ENHRY, CDR2 SYGVKD. CDR3 length: 13 amino acids. V lost 6 bases to trimming and J lost 4 bases, with 12 bases between them. This CDR3 reads CAISITGRETQYF. CDR3 nucleotides: TGTGCCATCAGCATTACAGGGCGAGAGACCCAGTACTTC.

CDR3 protein: CASSSYDRLNSPLHF. The CDR3 region has the DNA TGTGCCAGCAGTTCCTATGACAGGCTAAATTCACCCCTCCACTTT. V usage is TRBV27 and J usage is TRBJ1-6; D is possibly TRBD1 (6 bases). V was shortened by 4 bases and J by 7 bases, with 14 bases between the two germline ends. Germline V gives CDR1 MNHEY, CDR2 SMNVEV (reference sequence). This CDR3 has 15 residues.

This sequence joins TRBV27 and TRBJ2-5; 7 bases match TRBD1. The junction had 1 base not matched to a gene; V was cut back by 6 bases and J by 0 bases. CDR3 size: 13 residues. CDR1 and CDR2 (germline): MNHEY, SMNVEV (reference sequence). The CDR3: CASRGTDQETQYF. The CDR3 nucleotides are TGTGCCAGCAGGGGGACAGACCAAGAGACCCAGTACTTC.

The J gene is TRBJ2-5, the V gene TRBV6-5; 8 nucleotides line up with TRBD2. With 5 bases clipped from V and 1 base from J, the junction kept 6 bases outside the gene matches. This CDR3 has 15 residues. Germline assignment: CDR1 MNHEY and CDR2 SVGAGI. The CDR3 loop is CASSPGGVFQETQYF. The CDR3 region has the DNA TGTGCCAGCAGTCCCGGGGGGGTATTCCAAGAGACCCAGTACTTC.

CDR3 sequence reads: CASRPTDRGRRAFF. In DNA, the CDR3 is TGTGCCAGCAGACCGACGGACAGGGGGCGTCGGGCTTTCTTT. The chain recombines TRBV7-2 with TRBJ1-1, with 11 bases aligning to TRBD1. In germline, CDR1 is SGHTA, CDR2 FQGNSA. The length of the CDR3 is 14 residues. V was pared by 6 bases and J by 11 bases, with 11 bases of the junction left unmatched. Looking up the rest from reference TRBV7-2 and TRBJ1-1 gives the full variable domain: GAGVSQSPSNKVTEKGKDVELRCDPISGHTALYWYRQSLGQGLEFLIYFQGNSAPDKSGLPSDRFSAERTGGSVSTLTIQRTQQEDSAVYLCASRPTDRGRRAFFGQGTRLTVV.